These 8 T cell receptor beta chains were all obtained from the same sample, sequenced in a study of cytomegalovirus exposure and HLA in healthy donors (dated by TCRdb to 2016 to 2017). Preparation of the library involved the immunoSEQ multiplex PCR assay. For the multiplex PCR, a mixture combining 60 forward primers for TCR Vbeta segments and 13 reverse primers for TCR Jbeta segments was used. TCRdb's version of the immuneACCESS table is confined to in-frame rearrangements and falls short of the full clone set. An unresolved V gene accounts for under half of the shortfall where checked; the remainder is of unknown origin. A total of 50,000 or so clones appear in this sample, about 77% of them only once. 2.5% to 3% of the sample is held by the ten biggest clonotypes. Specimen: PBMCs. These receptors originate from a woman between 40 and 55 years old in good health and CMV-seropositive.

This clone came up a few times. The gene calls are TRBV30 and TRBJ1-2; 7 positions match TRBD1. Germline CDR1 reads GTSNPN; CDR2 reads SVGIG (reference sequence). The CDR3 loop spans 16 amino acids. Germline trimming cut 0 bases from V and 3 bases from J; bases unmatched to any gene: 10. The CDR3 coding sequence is TGTGCCTGGAGTGTAGACGGGCCACAGGGGTACTATGGCTACACCTTC. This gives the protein CAWSVDGPQGYYGYTF. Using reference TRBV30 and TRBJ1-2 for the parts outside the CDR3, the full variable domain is SQTIHQWPATLVQPVGSPLSLECTVEGTSNPNLYWYRQAAGRGLQLLFYSVGIGQISSEVPQNLSASRPQDRQFILSSKKLLLSDSGFYLCAWSVDGPQGYYGYTFGSGTRLTVV.

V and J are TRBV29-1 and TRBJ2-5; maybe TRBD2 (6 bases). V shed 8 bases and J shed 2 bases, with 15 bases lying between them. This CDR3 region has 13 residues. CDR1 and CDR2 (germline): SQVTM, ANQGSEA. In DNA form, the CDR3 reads TGCAGCCTCTGGCTTGCGGGGCAAGAGACCCAGTACTTC. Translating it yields CSLWLAGQETQYF.

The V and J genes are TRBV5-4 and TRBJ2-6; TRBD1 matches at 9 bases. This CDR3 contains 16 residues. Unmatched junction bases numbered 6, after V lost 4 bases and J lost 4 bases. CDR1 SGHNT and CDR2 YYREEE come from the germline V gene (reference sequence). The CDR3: CASSQGQGRGANVLTF. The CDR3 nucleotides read TGTGCCAGCAGCCAAGGACAGGGGAGGGGGGCCAACGTCCTGACTTTC.

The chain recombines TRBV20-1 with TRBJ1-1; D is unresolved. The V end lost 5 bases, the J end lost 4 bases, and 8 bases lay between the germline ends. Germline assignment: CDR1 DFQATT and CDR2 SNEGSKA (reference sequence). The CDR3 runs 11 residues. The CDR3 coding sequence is TGCAGTGCTGGCTCGGGCACTGAAGCTTTCTTT. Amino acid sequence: CSAGSGTEAFF.

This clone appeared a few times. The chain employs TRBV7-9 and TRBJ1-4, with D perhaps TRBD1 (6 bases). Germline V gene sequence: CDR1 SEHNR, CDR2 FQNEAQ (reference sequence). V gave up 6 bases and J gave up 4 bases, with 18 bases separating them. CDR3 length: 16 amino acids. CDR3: CASSWNSGAGNEKLFF. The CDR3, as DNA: TGTGCCAGCAGTTGGAACTCAGGGGCGGGTAATGAAAAACTGTTTTTT.

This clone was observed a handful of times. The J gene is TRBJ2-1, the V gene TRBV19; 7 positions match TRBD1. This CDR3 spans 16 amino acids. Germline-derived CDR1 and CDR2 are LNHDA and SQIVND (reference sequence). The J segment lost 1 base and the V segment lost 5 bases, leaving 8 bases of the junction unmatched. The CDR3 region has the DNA TGTGCCAGTAGTTCGCACAGGGGCCTATCCTACAATGAGCAGTTCTTC. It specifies CASSSHRGLSYNEQFF.

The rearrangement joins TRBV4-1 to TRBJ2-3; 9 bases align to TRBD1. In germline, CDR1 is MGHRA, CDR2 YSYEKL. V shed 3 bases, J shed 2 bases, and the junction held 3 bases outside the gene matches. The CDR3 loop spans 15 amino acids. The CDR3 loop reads CASSHRQGDTDTQYF. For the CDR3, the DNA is TGCGCCAGCAGCCATAGACAGGGGGACACAGATACGCAGTATTTT.

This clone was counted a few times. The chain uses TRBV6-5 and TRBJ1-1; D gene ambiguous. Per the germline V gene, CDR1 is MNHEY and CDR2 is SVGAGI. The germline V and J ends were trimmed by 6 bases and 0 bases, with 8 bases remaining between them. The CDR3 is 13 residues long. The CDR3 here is CASSRIMNTEAFF. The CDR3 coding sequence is TGTGCCAGCAGCAGGATTATGAACACTGAAGCTTTCTTT.